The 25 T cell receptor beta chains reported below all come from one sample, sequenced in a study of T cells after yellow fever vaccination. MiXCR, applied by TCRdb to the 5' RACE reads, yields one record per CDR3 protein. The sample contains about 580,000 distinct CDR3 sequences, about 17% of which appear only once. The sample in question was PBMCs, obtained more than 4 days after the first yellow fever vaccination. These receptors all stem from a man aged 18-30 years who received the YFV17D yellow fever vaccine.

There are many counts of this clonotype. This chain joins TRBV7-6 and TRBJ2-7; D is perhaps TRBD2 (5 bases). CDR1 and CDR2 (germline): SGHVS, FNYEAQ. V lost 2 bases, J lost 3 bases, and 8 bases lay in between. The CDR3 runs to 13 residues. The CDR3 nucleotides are TGTGCCAGCAGCTTAAGTCGGGACTACGAGCAGTACTTC. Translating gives CASSLSRDYEQYF.

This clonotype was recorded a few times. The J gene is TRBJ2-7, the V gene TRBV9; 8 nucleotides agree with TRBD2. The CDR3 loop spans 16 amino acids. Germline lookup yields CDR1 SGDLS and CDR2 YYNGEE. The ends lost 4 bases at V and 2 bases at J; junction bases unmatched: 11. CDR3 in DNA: TGTGCCAGCAGCCCGAGCAGTAGCGGGGACCCCTACGAGCAGTACTTC. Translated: CASSPSSSGDPYEQYF.

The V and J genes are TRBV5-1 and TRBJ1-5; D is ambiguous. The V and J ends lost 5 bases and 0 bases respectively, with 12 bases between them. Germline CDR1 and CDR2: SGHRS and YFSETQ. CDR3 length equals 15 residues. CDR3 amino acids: CASSEGLYSNQPQHF. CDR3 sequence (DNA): TGCGCCAGCAGTGAAGGTTTGTATAGCAATCAGCCCCAGCATTTT.

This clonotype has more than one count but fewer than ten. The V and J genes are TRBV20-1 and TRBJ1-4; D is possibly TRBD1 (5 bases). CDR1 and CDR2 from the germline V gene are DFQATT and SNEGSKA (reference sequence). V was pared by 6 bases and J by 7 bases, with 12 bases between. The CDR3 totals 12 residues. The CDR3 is CSAKRGSEKLFF. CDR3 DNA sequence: TGCAGTGCAAAGAGGGGAAGTGAAAAACTGTTTTTT.

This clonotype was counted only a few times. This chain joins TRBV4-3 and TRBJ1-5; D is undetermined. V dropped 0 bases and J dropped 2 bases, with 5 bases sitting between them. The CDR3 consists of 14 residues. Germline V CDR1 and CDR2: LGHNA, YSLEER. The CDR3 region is CASSQDYGNQPQHF. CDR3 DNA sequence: TGCGCCAGCAGCCAAGATTATGGCAATCAGCCCCAGCATTTT.

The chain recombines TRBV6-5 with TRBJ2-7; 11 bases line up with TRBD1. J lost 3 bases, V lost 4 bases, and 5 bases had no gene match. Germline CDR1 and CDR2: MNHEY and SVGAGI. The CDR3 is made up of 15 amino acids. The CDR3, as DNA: TGTGCCAGCAGTTTGTACGGGACAGGGGGCTACGAGCAGTACGTC. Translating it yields CASSLYGTGGYEQYV.

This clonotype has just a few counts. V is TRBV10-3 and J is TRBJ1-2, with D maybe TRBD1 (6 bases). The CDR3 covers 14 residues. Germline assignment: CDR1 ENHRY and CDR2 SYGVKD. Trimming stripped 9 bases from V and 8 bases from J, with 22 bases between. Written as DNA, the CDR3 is TGTGCCATATCCCCACCTACAGGGATGGAGGGCTACACCTTC. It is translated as CAISPPTGMEGYTF.

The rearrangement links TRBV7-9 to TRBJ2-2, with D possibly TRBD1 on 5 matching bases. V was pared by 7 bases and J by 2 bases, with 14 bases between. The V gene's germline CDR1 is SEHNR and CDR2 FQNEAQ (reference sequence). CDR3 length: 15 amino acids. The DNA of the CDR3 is TGTGCCAGCATTTATGGACAAACAAACACCGGGGAGCTGTTTTTT. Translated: CASIYGQTNTGELFF.

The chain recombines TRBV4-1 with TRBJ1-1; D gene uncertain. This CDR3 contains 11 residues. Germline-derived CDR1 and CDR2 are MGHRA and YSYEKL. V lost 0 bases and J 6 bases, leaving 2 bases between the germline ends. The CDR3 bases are TGCGCCAGCAGCCAAGATGCTGAAGCTTTCTTT. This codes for CASSQDAEAFF.

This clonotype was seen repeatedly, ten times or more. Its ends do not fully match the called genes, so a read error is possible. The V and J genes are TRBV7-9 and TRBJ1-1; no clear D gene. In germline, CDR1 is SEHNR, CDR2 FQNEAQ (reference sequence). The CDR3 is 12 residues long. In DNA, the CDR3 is TGTGCCAGCAGTTTAGCGCTAGGGGAAGCTTTCTTT. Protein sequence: CASSLALGEAFF.

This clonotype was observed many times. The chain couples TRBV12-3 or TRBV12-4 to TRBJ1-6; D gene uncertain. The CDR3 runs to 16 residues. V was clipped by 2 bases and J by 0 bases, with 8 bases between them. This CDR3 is CASSLYTLSYNSPLHF. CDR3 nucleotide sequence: TGTGCCAGCAGTTTATACACCCTCTCCTATAATTCACCCCTCCACTTT.

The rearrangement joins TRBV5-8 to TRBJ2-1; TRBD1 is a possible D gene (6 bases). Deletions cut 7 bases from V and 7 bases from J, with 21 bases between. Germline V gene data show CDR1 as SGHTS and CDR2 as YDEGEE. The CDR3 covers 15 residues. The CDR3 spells CASGHQGWGQNEQFF. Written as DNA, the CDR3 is TGTGCCAGCGGCCACCAGGGGTGGGGGCAAAATGAGCAGTTCTTC.

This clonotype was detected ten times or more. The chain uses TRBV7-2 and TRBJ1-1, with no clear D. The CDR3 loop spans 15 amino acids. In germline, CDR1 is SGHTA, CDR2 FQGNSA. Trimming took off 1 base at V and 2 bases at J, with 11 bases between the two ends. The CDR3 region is CASSLVPEVNTEAFF. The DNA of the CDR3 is TGTGCCAGCAGCTTAGTGCCGGAGGTCAACACTGAAGCTTTCTTT.

The CDR3 sequence is CASRKQGRGYTF. The CDR3 DNA follows: TGTGCCAGCAGGAAACAGGGAAGGGGCTACACCTTC. The V gene is TRBV28, the J gene TRBJ1-2; weak D call: TRBD1 (6 bases). Per the germline V gene, CDR1 is MDHEN and CDR2 is SYDVKM. The V end was cut by 6 bases, the J end by 8 bases, with 13 bases between. This CDR3 region has 12 residues.

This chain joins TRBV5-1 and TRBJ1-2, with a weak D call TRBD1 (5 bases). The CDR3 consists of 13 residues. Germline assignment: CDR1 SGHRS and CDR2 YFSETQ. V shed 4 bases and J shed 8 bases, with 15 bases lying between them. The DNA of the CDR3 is TGCGCCAGCAGCCTGTCCAGGGATTCCGGCTACACCTTC. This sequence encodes CASSLSRDSGYTF. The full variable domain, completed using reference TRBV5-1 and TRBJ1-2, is KAGVTQTPRYLIKTRGQQVTLSCSPISGHRSVSWYQQTPGQGLQFLFEYFSETQRNKGNFPGRFSGRQFSNSRSEMNVSTLELGDSALYLCASSLSRDSGYTFGSGTRLTVV.

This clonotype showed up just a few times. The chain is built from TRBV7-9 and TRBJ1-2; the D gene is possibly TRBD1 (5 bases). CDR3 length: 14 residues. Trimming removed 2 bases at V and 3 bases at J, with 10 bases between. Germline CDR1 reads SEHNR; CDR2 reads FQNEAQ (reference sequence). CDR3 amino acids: CASSLLDRDYGYTF. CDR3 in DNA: TGTGCCAGCAGCTTACTCGACAGAGACTATGGCTACACCTTC.

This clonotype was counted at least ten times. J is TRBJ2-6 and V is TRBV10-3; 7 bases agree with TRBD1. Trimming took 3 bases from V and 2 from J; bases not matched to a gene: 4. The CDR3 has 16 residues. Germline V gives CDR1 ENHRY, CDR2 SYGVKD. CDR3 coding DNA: TGTGCCATCAGTGAATTCGGACAGGCTGGGGCCAACGTCCTGACTTTC. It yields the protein CAISEFGQAGANVLTF.

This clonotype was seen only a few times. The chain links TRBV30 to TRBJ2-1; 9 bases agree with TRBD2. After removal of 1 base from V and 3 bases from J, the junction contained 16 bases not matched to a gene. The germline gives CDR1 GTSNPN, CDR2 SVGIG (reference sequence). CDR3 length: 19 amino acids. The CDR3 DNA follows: TGTGCCTGGAGTGACACCCCCTTCTCGGCGGGGGGGTTCTACAATGAGCAGTTCTTC. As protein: CAWSDTPFSAGGFYNEQFF.

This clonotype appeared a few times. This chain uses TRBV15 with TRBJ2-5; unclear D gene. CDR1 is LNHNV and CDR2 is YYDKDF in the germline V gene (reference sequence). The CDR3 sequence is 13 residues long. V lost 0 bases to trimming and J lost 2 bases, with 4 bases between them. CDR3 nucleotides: TGTGCCACCAGCAGAGACCCGCAAGAGACCCAGTACTTC. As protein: CATSRDPQETQYF.

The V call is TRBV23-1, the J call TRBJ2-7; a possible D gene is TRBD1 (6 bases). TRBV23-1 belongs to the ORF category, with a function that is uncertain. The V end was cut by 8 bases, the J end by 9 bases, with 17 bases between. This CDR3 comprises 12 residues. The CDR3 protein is CASARDNLRQYF. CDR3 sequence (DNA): TGCGCCAGCGCCCGGGACAACCTTCGGCAGTACTTC.

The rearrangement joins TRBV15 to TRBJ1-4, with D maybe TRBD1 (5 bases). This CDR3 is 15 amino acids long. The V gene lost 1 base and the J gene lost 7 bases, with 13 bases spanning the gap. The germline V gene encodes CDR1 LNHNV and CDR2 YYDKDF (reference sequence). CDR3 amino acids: CATSRGGGSGEKLFF. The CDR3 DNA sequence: TGTGCCACCAGCAGAGGCGGGGGGAGTGGTGAAAAACTGTTTTTT.

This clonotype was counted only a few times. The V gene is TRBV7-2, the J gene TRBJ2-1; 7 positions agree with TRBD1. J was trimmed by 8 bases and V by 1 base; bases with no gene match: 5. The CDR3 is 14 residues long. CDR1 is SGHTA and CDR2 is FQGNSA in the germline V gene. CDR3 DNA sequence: TGTGCCAGCAGCTTAGTAGGGGGCAGGGATGAGCAGTTCTTC. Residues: CASSLVGGRDEQFF.

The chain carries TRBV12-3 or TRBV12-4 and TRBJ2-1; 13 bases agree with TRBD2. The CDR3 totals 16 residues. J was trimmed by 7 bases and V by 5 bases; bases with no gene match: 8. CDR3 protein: CASSPETSGGSNEQFF. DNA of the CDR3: TGTGCCAGCAGTCCGGAGACTAGCGGGGGGTCTAATGAGCAGTTCTTC.

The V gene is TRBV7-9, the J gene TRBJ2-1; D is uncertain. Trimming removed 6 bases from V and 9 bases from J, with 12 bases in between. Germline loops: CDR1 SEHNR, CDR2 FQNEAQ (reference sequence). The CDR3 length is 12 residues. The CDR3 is CASRRLDPEQFF. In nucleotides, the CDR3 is TGTGCCAGCAGACGTCTAGACCCTGAGCAGTTCTTC.

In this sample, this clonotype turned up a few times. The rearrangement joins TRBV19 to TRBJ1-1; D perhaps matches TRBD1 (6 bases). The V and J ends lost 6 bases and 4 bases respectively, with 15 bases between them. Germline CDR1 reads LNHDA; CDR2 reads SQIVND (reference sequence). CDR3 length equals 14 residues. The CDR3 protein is CASRIQGLSTEAFF. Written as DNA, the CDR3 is TGTGCCAGTAGGATCCAGGGGCTCAGCACTGAAGCTTTCTTT. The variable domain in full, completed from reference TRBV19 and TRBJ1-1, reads DGGITQSPKYLFRKEGQNVTLSCEQNLNHDAMYWYRQDPGQGLRLIYYSQIVNDFQKGDIAEGYSVSREKKESFPLTVTSAQKNPTAFYLCASRIQGLSTEAFFGQGTRLTVV.